Each of the 11 T cell receptor beta chains below was sequenced from the same sample in a study of blood T cell repertoires in COVID-19. Sequencing was performed with immunoSEQ multiplex PCR; in TCRdb, only in-frame clones are kept and a portion is missing. The sample has roughly 400,000 clones; around nine tenths are singletons. The sample comprised PBMCs or T cells enriched from blood (not recorded which). The receptors come from a woman under 40 who had recovered from COVID-19.

This chain uses TRBV9 with TRBJ1-2, with D unclear. CDR3 length: 13 residues. The V end was cut by 3 bases, the J end by 8 bases, with 14 bases between. Looked up from germline, CDR1 is SGDLS and CDR2 is YYNGEE. The CDR3 DNA sequence: TGTGCCAGCAGCGCTCAATCAGGTGTAGGCTACACCTTC. Translating gives CASSAQSGVGYTF. The entire variable domain, with the rest obtained from reference TRBV9 and TRBJ1-2, is as follows: DSGVTQTPKHLITATGQRVTLRCSPRSGDLSVYWYQQSLDQGLQFLIQYYNGEERAKGNILERFSAQQFPDLHSELNLSSLELGDSALYFCASSAQSGVGYTFGSGTRLTVV.

V usage is TRBV2 and J usage is TRBJ2-1, with D possibly TRBD2 on 6 matching bases. The CDR3 has 16 amino acids. The germline CDR1 and CDR2 sequences are SNHLY and FYNNEI. Trimming removed 6 bases from V and 12 bases from J, with 27 bases in between. As DNA, the CDR3 is TGTGCCAGCAGGAGGGAGCTCCTCGGGGGTTTGAGTGTGCAGTTCTTC. It encodes CASRRELLGGLSVQFF.

The chain recombines TRBV7-6 with TRBJ1-1, with 7 bases lining up with TRBD1. The trim removed 1 base at V and 1 base at J, leaving 6 bases unmatched. Germline V gene lookup returns CDR1 SGHVS and CDR2 FNYEAQ. The length of the CDR3 is 16 residues. This CDR3 reads CASSLVQGKWNTEAFF. CDR3 DNA sequence: TGTGCCAGCAGCTTAGTACAGGGGAAATGGAACACTGAAGCTTTCTTT.

The count of this clone is one. The chain is built from TRBV27 and TRBJ1-4, with 7 nucleotides matching TRBD1. This CDR3 has 13 residues. Germline loops: CDR1 MNHEY, CDR2 SMNVEV (reference sequence). Trimming cost V 6 bases and J 7 bases; bases outside gene matches: 5. CDR3 in amino acids: CASRLQGSEKLFF. As DNA, the CDR3 is TGTGCCAGCAGATTACAGGGGAGTGAAAAACTGTTTTTT.

The chain joins TRBV5-6 to TRBJ1-2, with no clear D. Germline assignment: CDR1 SGHDT and CDR2 YYEEEE. The CDR3 runs to 14 residues. V was cut by 4 bases and J by 6 bases, with 16 bases left in between. The CDR3 bases are TGTGCCAGCAGCCCCGAGATGCGGGAACATGGCTACACCTTC. Protein: CASSPEMREHGYTF.

This chain uses TRBV5-1 with TRBJ1-2, with no clear D. Germline loops: CDR1 SGHRS, CDR2 YFSETQ. Trimming removed 7 bases from V and 1 base from J, with 11 bases in between. The CDR3 contains 13 residues. The CDR3 is CASREAGNYGYTF. CDR3 nucleotides: TGCGCCAGCCGGGAGGCGGGTAACTATGGCTACACCTTC.

In its sample, this clone was seen a few times. This chain joins TRBV28 and TRBJ2-7; 8 nucleotides align to TRBD1. Germline V gene lookup returns CDR1 MDHEN and CDR2 SYDVKM. The V segment lost 5 bases and the J segment 5 bases; nucleotides outside the gene matches: 14. The CDR3 covers 16 residues. DNA for the CDR3: TGTGCCAGCAGTGCCCGGACAGGGAATTTGGGGGACGAGCAGTACTTC. It is translated as CASSARTGNLGDEQYF.

The rearrangement links TRBV24-1 to TRBJ1-1; 10 bases are a match to TRBD1. Germline loops: CDR1 KGHDR, CDR2 SFDVKD. J lost 1 base, V lost 9 bases, and 10 bases had no gene match. This CDR3 has 16 amino acids. The CDR3 DNA follows: TGTGCCACCTCACCGGGGACAGGGGTCGGGAACACTGAAGCTTTCTTT. Translation: CATSPGTGVGNTEAFF.

The chain uses TRBV5-1 and TRBJ2-2; maybe TRBD2 (6 bases). This CDR3 spans 15 amino acids. CDR1 is SGHRS, CDR2 YFSETQ, per germline. V was clipped by 5 bases and J by 5 bases, with 16 bases between them. The CDR3 coding sequence is TGCGCCAGCAGGGAAGCAGTCGGAGGGACCGGGGAGCTGTTTTTT. Translating it yields CASREAVGGTGELFF. The entire variable domain, with the rest obtained from reference TRBV5-1 and TRBJ2-2, is as follows: KAGVTQTPRYLIKTRGQQVTLSCSPISGHRSVSWYQQTPGQGLQFLFEYFSETQRNKGNFPGRFSGRQFSNSRSEMNVSTLELGDSALYLCASREAVGGTGELFFGEGSRLTVL.

The chain recombines TRBV27 with TRBJ2-7; 7 bases match TRBD2. Germline V gives CDR1 MNHEY, CDR2 SMNVEV (reference sequence). J was trimmed by 2 bases and V by 1 base; bases with no gene match: 5. CDR3 length: 15 residues. CDR3 residues: CASSLYRTSPYEQYF. The CDR3 nucleotides are TGTGCCAGCAGTTTATATAGGACTAGTCCCTACGAGCAGTACTTC.

V usage is TRBV5-6 and J usage is TRBJ1-1; tentative D call: TRBD1 (5 bases). This CDR3 region has 17 residues. The V and J ends lost 4 bases and 1 base respectively, with 20 bases between them. CDR1 is SGHDT, CDR2 YYEEEE, per germline. CDR3 loop: CASSPTQPLTGNTEAFF. The CDR3 DNA is TGTGCCAGCAGCCCTACCCAGCCTTTAACAGGGAACACTGAAGCTTTCTTT.